These 9 T cell receptor beta chains share one sample of origin, sequenced in a study of control samples from healthy donors and cancer patients. Here immunoSEQ multiplex PCR was the method, and the copy in TCRdb shows in-frame clones only, minus some. The data hold over 120,000 clones, with just under 95% observed a single time. Sequenced sample: PBMCs. All receptors derive from a man aged 60 to 75 with colorectal cancer.

This clone was counted once. The V and J genes are TRBV10-2 and TRBJ2-5; D may be TRBD1 or TRBD2 (5 bases each). The CDR3 contains 14 residues. In germline, CDR1 is WSHSY, CDR2 SAAADI. The V gene lost 6 bases and the J gene lost 2 bases, with 13 bases spanning the gap. Here the CDR3 DNA reads TGCGCCAGCAGAACCCGGGGCCGACAAGAGACCCAGTACTTC. This gives the protein CASRTRGRQETQYF.

V is TRBV5-1 and J is TRBJ1-1, with TRBD1 matching 8 bases. The trim removed 5 bases at V and 4 bases at J, leaving 4 bases unmatched. CDR1 and CDR2 from the germline V gene are SGHRS and YFSETQ. The length of the CDR3 is 13 residues. The chain's CDR3 is CASRSGGGTEAFF. The CDR3 DNA reads TGCGCCAGCAGATCAGGGGGCGGCACTGAAGCTTTCTTT.

Comments on this clone: The sample holds other DNA sequences that translate to the same CDR3. The chain combines TRBV5-1 with TRBJ1-6, with 9 bases identical to TRBD1. Per the germline V gene, CDR1 is SGHRS and CDR2 is YFSETQ. This CDR3 spans 14 amino acids. The junction had 3 bases not matched to a gene; V was cut back by 2 bases and J by 9 bases. CDR3: CASSLGQGSSPLHF. For the CDR3, the DNA is TGCGCCAGCAGCTTAGGACAGGGGAGTTCACCCCTCCACTTT.

The chain uses TRBV7-2 and TRBJ2-2, with D perhaps matching TRBD2 (5 bases). This CDR3 has 15 residues. The germline V and J ends were trimmed by 3 bases and 4 bases, with 12 bases remaining between them. The germline gives CDR1 SGHTA, CDR2 FQGNSA. CDR3: CASSLGSVGTGELFF. CDR3 DNA: TGTGCCAGCAGCTTGGGTAGCGTCGGCACCGGGGAGCTGTTTTTT.

In its sample, this clone was seen many times. CDR3 amino acids: CASSSQGRNSPLHF. DNA for the CDR3: TGTGCCAGCAGCTCCCAGGGGCGGAATTCACCCCTCCACTTT. V gene TRBV9 combines with J gene TRBJ1-6; D possibly corresponds to TRBD1 (6 bases). Germline assignment: CDR1 SGDLS and CDR2 YYNGEE. Trimming cost V 4 bases and J 7 bases, with 12 bases left between them. This CDR3 contains 14 residues. The full variable domain, its missing parts supplied by reference TRBV9 and TRBJ1-6, is DSGVTQTPKHLITATGQRVTLRCSPRSGDLSVYWYQQSLDQGLQFLIQYYNGEERAKGNILERFSAQQFPDLHSELNLSSLELGDSALYFCASSSQGRNSPLHFGNGTRLTVT.

V and J are TRBV19 and TRBJ2-1; no reliable D call. The CDR3 has 12 amino acids. Germline V gives CDR1 LNHDA, CDR2 SQIVND (reference sequence). V lost 7 bases and J 5 bases, leaving 9 bases between the germline ends. CDR3 loop: CASTPSNNEQFF. CDR3 sequence (DNA): TGTGCCAGTACCCCAAGTAACAATGAGCAGTTCTTC.

The chain uses TRBV7-2 and TRBJ1-5, with a possible D match to TRBD1 (6 bases). The V and J ends lost 1 base and 1 base respectively, with 11 bases between them. Germline V CDR1 and CDR2: SGHTA, FQGNSA. This CDR3 is 16 amino acids long. The CDR3 DNA follows: TGTGCCAGCAGCTTAGGGGCGGGGGCGAGCAATCAGCCCCAGCATTTT. This sequence encodes CASSLGAGASNQPQHF.

This clone occurred once. The chain has TRBV3-1 (or the pseudogene TRBV3-2) and TRBJ1-2; maybe TRBD1 (5 bases). This CDR3 is built from 12 residues. V was clipped by 6 bases and J by 8 bases, with 13 bases between them. Germline V CDR1 and CDR2: LGHDT, YNNKEL (reference sequence). CDR3 bases: TGTGCCAGCAGGGGGACCGCGGGGGGCTACACCTTC. Translating it yields CASRGTAGGYTF.

The chain carries TRBV4-1 and TRBJ2-5; perhaps D is TRBD1 or TRBD2 (6 bases each). Germline V gives CDR1 MGHRA, CDR2 YSYEKL. Trimming removed 0 bases from V and 0 bases from J, with 11 bases in between. The CDR3 spans 16 residues. The CDR3 DNA reads as TGCGCCAGCAGCCAAGATTGGAGGGGGAACCAAGAGACCCAGTACTTC. This encodes CASSQDWRGNQETQYF.